The T cell receptor beta chain described here comes from a study of T-cell reconstitution after alpha-beta-depleted transplantation in children. V was pared by 7 bases and J by 9 bases, with 19 bases between. Germline lookup yields CDR1 DFQATT and CDR2 SNEGSKA (reference sequence). The CDR3 totals 14 residues. Preparation of the TCRbeta library was carried out with unique molecular identifiers. MiXCR, applied by TCRdb to the PCR reads, yields one record per CDR3 protein. This sample has 230,000 or so distinct CDR3 sequences, with more than 10% found just once. This clonotype was recorded at least ten times.

J is TRBJ2-6 and V is TRBV20-1, with a possible D match to TRBD2 (6 bases). The sequence derives from a human donor who donated a stem cell graft to a child with acute lymphoblastic leukemia. Sequenced here: PBMCs from the stem cell graft donor, sampled from the stem cell graft. CDR3 sequence reads: CSVQEGTIRNVLTF. The CDR3 DNA follows: TGCAGTGTTCAGGAGGGGACCATTCGCAACGTCCTGACTTTC.